Presented here are 6 T cell receptor beta chains from one specimen sequenced in a study of beta chain features in type 1 diabetes. Notes on the study in general: The study found moderately but significantly shorter TCRB CDR3s in all four CD4+ subsets of Type 1 diabetes patients.

No antigen is known for these receptors. Expressed TCRB transcripts were sequenced because the entire RNA isolate underwent reverse transcription. The protocol was immunoSEQ multiplex PCR, while the TCRdb copy is restricted to in-frame clones and leaves out a portion. Of a few hundred thousand clones listed, around 13% are singletons. The specimen was naive CD4+ T cells from blood. These receptors came from a woman aged 18-29 years with type 1 diabetes.

The rearrangement joins TRBV30 to TRBJ2-1; TRBD2 agrees at 12 bases. The germline CDR1 and CDR2 sequences are GTSNPN and SVGIG (reference sequence). The CDR3 has 17 residues. V lost 1 base, J lost 3 bases, and 7 bases stayed unmatched. The CDR3 spells CAWSGMRTSGVYNEQFF. The CDR3 DNA follows: TGTGCCTGGAGTGGTATGAGGACTAGCGGGGTCTACAATGAGCAGTTCTTC.

This clone showed up just a few times. CDR3 protein: CASGDRSRTGELFF. The DNA of the CDR3 is TGTGCCAGCGGCGACAGGTCTAGGACCGGGGAGCTGTTTTTT. The chain employs TRBV18 and TRBJ2-2; D possibly corresponds to TRBD1 (6 bases). CDR3 size: 14 residues. Between the trimmed V and J ends, which lost 8 bases and 5 bases, there was a span of 15 bases. Per germline, CDR1 KGHSH and CDR2 LQKENI.

The J gene is TRBJ2-2, the V gene TRBV4-2, with 8 positions matching TRBD1. The V gene end was trimmed by 8 bases and the J gene end by 8 bases; junction bases not matched to a gene: 22. Germline values: CDR1 LGHNA, CDR2 YNFKEQ. The CDR3 has 18 amino acids. The CDR3: CASHLKNTGTGATGELFF. The CDR3 DNA sequence: TGTGCCAGCCACCTAAAAAATACCGGGACAGGCGCTACGGGGGAGCTGTTTTTT.

A few counts support this clone. The chain couples TRBV29-1 to TRBJ2-3, with 7 bases identical to TRBD2. This CDR3 contains 14 residues. Trimming cost V 1 base and J 4 bases; bases outside gene matches: 5. Germline values: CDR1 SQVTM, CDR2 ANQGSEA. The CDR3 DNA reads TGCAGCGTTGAAGCCCGACTAGCTGCAGATACGCAGTATTTT. Translating it yields CSVEARLAADTQYF.

This clone has a handful of counts. CDR3 sequence (DNA): TGTGCCAGCAGTTTTGGAGCCTCCTATAATTCACCCCTCCACTTT. It encodes CASSFGASYNSPLHF. V and J are TRBV25-1 and TRBJ1-6, with no clear D. Germline V gene lookup returns CDR1 MGHDK and CDR2 SYGVNS. V lost 5 bases to trimming and J lost 0 bases, with 8 bases between them. This CDR3 contains 15 residues.

Only a few counts were recorded for this clone. V is TRBV11-2 and J is TRBJ1-5; TRBD1 might be the D (5 bases). The ends were cut back, 1 base at V and 6 bases at J, with 10 bases in the middle. Germline loops: CDR1 SGHAT, CDR2 FQNNGV. The CDR3 runs to 14 residues. For the CDR3, the DNA is TGTGCCAGCAGCTTAGGTAGGACAAGTCAGCCCCAGCATTTT. It encodes CASSLGRTSQPQHF.